Each of the 7 T cell receptor beta chains below was sequenced from the same sample in a study of T-cell memory formation after mild COVID-19. TCRdb used MiXCR to reprocess the 5' RACE reads, holding one entry per CDR3 protein. The data contain around 29,000 distinct CDR3 sequences, around 15% of them seen just once; the ten biggest clones take up about 1.4%. The sequenced sample consisted of PBMCs or a T cell subset sorted from them (not recorded which). Source of these receptors: an adult who had mild COVID-19 (a few samples of this study predate the infection). Cell type and time point are not known.

This clonotype was detected many times. The rearrangement links TRBV12-3 or TRBV12-4 to TRBJ1-3; 9 bases agree with TRBD1. Trimming at V came to 2 bases and at J to 5 bases, leaving 7 bases not matched to a gene. CDR3 length: 16 residues. In nucleotides, the CDR3 is TGTGCCAGCAGTTTACCCCGGGACAGGGCGAGAAACACCATATATTTT. This gives the protein CASSLPRDRARNTIYF.

This clonotype was seen repeatedly, ten times or more. The J gene is TRBJ1-6, the V gene TRBV3-1; 8 nucleotides line up with TRBD1. CDR1 is LGHDT and CDR2 is YNNKEL in the germline V gene (reference sequence). V lost 3 bases to trimming and J lost 3 bases; unmatched junction nucleotides: 4. The CDR3 consists of 16 residues. CDR3 coding DNA: TGTGCCAGCAGCCAGGGGACAGGAATCTATAATTCACCCCTCCACTTT. Translating it yields CASSQGTGIYNSPLHF.

This clonotype was counted at least ten times. The chain uses TRBV4-1 and TRBJ1-2; no definite D call. V lost 1 base, J lost 2 bases, and 8 bases lay in between. Germline CDR1 is MGHRA and CDR2 is YSYEKL. This CDR3 contains 14 residues. The CDR3 DNA is TGCGCCAGCAGCCAAGTTGGCAGAAACTATGGCTACACCTTC. It specifies CASSQVGRNYGYTF.

This sequence joins TRBV5-1 and TRBJ2-7, with D hard to call. The CDR3 is made up of 15 amino acids. Germline V CDR1 and CDR2: SGHRS, YFSETQ. V lost 3 bases to trimming and J lost 4 bases, with 17 bases between them. CDR3 nucleotide sequence: TGCGCCAGCAGCTCCGACCCCGGATCACATTACGAGCAGTACTTC. This sequence encodes CASSSDPGSHYEQYF. Drawing the rest from reference TRBV5-1 and TRBJ2-7, the complete variable domain is KAGVTQTPRYLIKTRGQQVTLSCSPISGHRSVSWYQQTPGQGLQFLFEYFSETQRNKGNFPGRFSGRQFSNSRSEMNVSTLELGDSALYLCASSSDPGSHYEQYFGPGTRLTVT.

This clonotype was observed many times. The rearrangement uses TRBV12-3 or TRBV12-4 and TRBJ2-7; TRBD2 is a possible D gene (5 bases). The length of the CDR3 is 13 residues. V was clipped by 2 bases and J by 5 bases, with 10 bases between them. The CDR3 reads CASSLSLAHEQYF. The CDR3 bases are TGTGCCAGCAGTTTATCCCTAGCCCACGAGCAGTACTTC.

The chain recombines TRBV12-3 or TRBV12-4 with TRBJ2-1; maybe TRBD1 (6 bases). The V and J ends lost 5 bases and 2 bases respectively, with 7 bases between them. The CDR3 runs 13 residues. In DNA form, the CDR3 reads TGTGCCAGCAGTACAGGGACCTACAATGAGCAGTTCTTC. Translated: CASSTGTYNEQFF.

The chain recombines TRBV7-9 with TRBJ1-1, with 7 bases fitting TRBD1. This CDR3 region has 14 residues. From germline, CDR1 is SEHNR and CDR2 FQNEAQ (reference sequence). V lost 5 bases, J lost 2 bases, and 5 bases stayed unmatched. Written as DNA, the CDR3 is TGTGCCAGCAGCGACCGGGACAGAAACACTGAAGCTTTCTTT. Its protein is CASSDRDRNTEAFF.